This entry describes one T cell receptor (beta chain). In the same sample, other DNA sequences code for this CDR3. Some clones are missing from TCRdb's copy, which holds only in-frame ones; the method was immunoSEQ multiplex PCR. The sample records approximately 530,000 clones, 90% to 96% being singletons. Trimming shortened V by 6 bases and J by 2 bases, and 11 bases separated the two germline ends. CDR1 and CDR2 (germline): SEHNR, FQNEAQ (reference sequence). This CDR3 comprises 14 residues. This specimen belongs to a study of shared clonotypes between healthy human individuals. This TCR was recovered from a woman aged 30 to 39 in good health. The chain recombines TRBV7-9 with TRBJ1-5, with a possible D match to TRBD1 (5 bases). Sequencing was done on a sample of naive CD4+ T cells sorted from blood. The subset: CD45RA+ positively selected. The DNA for the CDR3 is TGTGCCAGCAGTCCCCAGGGCGGCAATCAGCCCCAGCATTTT. Encoded protein: CASSPQGGNQPQHF.